The source of this TCR beta chain is a study of T-cell reconstitution after alpha-beta-depleted transplantation in children. Broader study findings: Alpha-beta T cells present about two months after transplant were reported to originate from several hundred expanded graft clones. Some patients' high day-60 TCRbeta diversity was traced to surviving recipient T cells and thymic progenitors. Diversity and T-cell counts at one year after transplant derived mostly from new T cells.

The CDR3 consists of 16 residues. The V and J ends lost 2 bases and 0 bases respectively, with 11 bases between them. The TCRbeta library was prepared with unique molecular identifiers. TCRdb re-derived calls from the PCR reads in MiXCR, one entry per CDR3 protein. The sample includes hundreds of thousands of distinct CDR3 sequences, roughly 15% seen only once; the top ten take about 39%. Remarks on this clonotype: Its antigen remains unknown.

This clonotype was obtained from a male patient aged 2-10 years who had a stem cell transplant for acute lymphoblastic leukemia, so the T cells may come from the graft donor. The chain uses TRBV12-3 or TRBV12-4 and TRBJ1-3, with D possibly being TRBD1 (5 bases). The sample in question was PBMCs, mostly from graft donor cells, obtained 360 days after TCRalphabeta/CD19-depleted stem cell transplant. CDR3 protein: CASSLWGINSGNTIYF. CDR3 nucleotides: TGTGCCAGCAGTTTATGGGGCATTAACTCTGGAAACACCATATATTTT.